This is a list of T cell receptor beta chains from one sample in a study of pediatric ulcerative colitis. Libraries were prepared by immunoSEQ multiplex PCR; TCRdb keeps only in-frame clonotypes and omits some of them. In the table there are about 14,000 clones, over 80% of which are singletons. Sequenced material: blood. These receptor sequences come from a boy aged 5-17 years with moderate ulcerative colitis. The CDR3 runs from the conserved cysteine through the conserved F or W. Each record gives: J gene, D gene, V gene, clone size, CDR3 protein, CDR3 DNA. A D gene is named only where the DNA matches it firmly. The size of a clone is reported for some rows only, either as once, few or many, or as a class for expanded clones.

j_gene: TRBJ2-1
d_gene: -
v_gene: TRBV4-3
abundance: -
CDR3aa: CASSQGTYNEQFF
CDR3nt: TGCGCCAGCAGCCAAGGGACTTACAATGAGCAGTTCTTC

j_gene: TRBJ2-7
d_gene: -
v_gene: TRBV2
abundance: -
CDR3aa: CASSGWTPGSYEQYF
CDR3nt: TGTGCCAGCAGTGGTTGGACTCCTGGCTCCTACGAGCAGTACTTC

j_gene: TRBJ2-1
d_gene: -
v_gene: TRBV10-1
abundance: -
CDR3aa: CASSEGSASNYNEQFF
CDR3nt: TGCGCCAGCAGTGAGGGGTCGGCTAGCAACTACAATGAGCAGTTCTTC

j_gene: TRBJ2-3
d_gene: -
v_gene: TRBV5-1
abundance: -
CDR3aa: CASSWAPSAQATGDTQYF
CDR3nt: TGCGCCAGCAGCTGGGCACCGAGCGCCCAAGCCACGGGAGATACGCAGTATTTT

j_gene: TRBJ2-2
d_gene: TRBD1
v_gene: TRBV7-7
abundance: -
CDR3aa: CASSLTRQGWTGELFF
CDR3nt: TGTGCCAGCAGCTTAACACGACAGGGATGGACCGGGGAGCTGTTTTTT

j_gene: TRBJ2-1
d_gene: -
v_gene: TRBV9
abundance: -
CDR3aa: CASSVEARYNEQFF
CDR3nt: TGTGCCAGCAGCGTAGAGGCTAGATACAATGAGCAGTTCTTC

j_gene: TRBJ2-1
d_gene: TRBD2
v_gene: TRBV27
abundance: -
CDR3aa: CASSPPLAGPPPGSYNEQFF
CDR3nt: TGTGCCAGCAGTCCCCCTCTAGCGGGCCCGCCTCCGGGCTCCTACAATGAGCAGTTCTTC

j_gene: TRBJ2-3
d_gene: TRBD2
v_gene: TRBV7-9
abundance: once
CDR3aa: CASSLGTSGSTDTQYF
CDR3nt: TGTGCCAGCAGCTTAGGCACTAGCGGGAGCACAGATACGCAGTATTTT

j_gene: TRBJ2-5
d_gene: TRBD2
v_gene: TRBV28
abundance: -
CDR3aa: CASSLRLAGPQETQYF
CDR3nt: TGTGCCAGCAGTTTACGGCTAGCGGGGCCCCAAGAGACCCAGTACTTC

j_gene: TRBJ2-7
d_gene: TRBD1
v_gene: TRBV11-3
abundance: -
CDR3aa: CASSLVGTVTYEQYF
CDR3nt: TGTGCCAGCAGCTTAGTAGGGACAGTTACCTACGAGCAGTACTTC

j_gene: TRBJ1-1
d_gene: -
v_gene: TRBV28
abundance: -
CDR3aa: CASSPGTVLGNTEAFF
CDR3nt: TGTGCCAGCAGTCCTGGGACGGTTCTGGGGAACACTGAAGCTTTCTTT

j_gene: TRBJ2-7
d_gene: -
v_gene: TRBV19
abundance: -
CDR3aa: CASSIDSGVLREQYF
CDR3nt: TGTGCCAGTAGTATAGATTCAGGGGTCCTGCGGGAGCAGTACTTC

j_gene: TRBJ1-5
d_gene: -
v_gene: TRBV2
abundance: once
CDR3aa: CASQQDSNQPQHF
CDR3nt: TGTGCCTCCCAGCAGGATAGCAATCAGCCCCAGCATTTT

j_gene: TRBJ1-2
d_gene: -
v_gene: TRBV27
abundance: few
CDR3aa: CASSLLAGYNYGYTF
CDR3nt: TGTGCCAGCAGTTTATTGGCAGGGTATAACTATGGCTACACCTTC

j_gene: TRBJ2-3
d_gene: TRBD1
v_gene: TRBV5-8
abundance: once
CDR3aa: CASRAGTGADTQYF
CDR3nt: TGTGCCAGCAGGGCCGGGACAGGGGCAGATACGCAGTATTTT

j_gene: TRBJ2-3
d_gene: -
v_gene: TRBV9
abundance: -
CDR3aa: CASSVSGASSPYF
CDR3nt: TGTGCCAGCAGCGTCTCCGGGGCCTCGTCTCCGTATTTT

j_gene: TRBJ1-2
d_gene: -
v_gene: TRBV29-1
abundance: -
CDR3aa: CSVDLRRVGYGYTF
CDR3nt: TGCAGCGTTGACCTTAGAAGGGTAGGATATGGCTACACCTTC

j_gene: TRBJ2-5
d_gene: -
v_gene: TRBV11-2
abundance: -
CDR3aa: CASSFATGWEKETQYF
CDR3nt: TGTGCCAGCAGCTTTGCCACAGGATGGGAAAAAGAGACCCAGTACTTC

j_gene: TRBJ1-2
d_gene: TRBD1
v_gene: TRBV28
abundance: -
CDR3aa: CASSPGQGFGYTF
CDR3nt: TGTGCCAGCAGTCCGGGACAGGGGTTTGGCTACACCTTC

j_gene: TRBJ2-2
d_gene: -
v_gene: TRBV18
abundance: -
CDR3aa: CASSPPDVAGELFF
CDR3nt: TGTGCCAGCTCACCACCCGACGTCGCCGGGGAGCTGTTTTTT

j_gene: TRBJ2-2
d_gene: TRBD1
v_gene: TRBV23-1
abundance: -
CDR3aa: CASTQGLRHTGELFF
CDR3nt: TGCGCCAGCACACAGGGGCTTCGACATACCGGGGAGCTGTTTTTT

j_gene: TRBJ2-1
d_gene: -
v_gene: TRBV28
abundance: once
CDR3aa: CASSIAASSYNEQFF
CDR3nt: TGTGCCAGTTCTATAGCGGCTAGCTCCTACAATGAGCAGTTCTTC

j_gene: TRBJ2-2
d_gene: TRBD2
v_gene: TRBV5-4
abundance: -
CDR3aa: CATQTLAGSNTGELFF
CDR3nt: TGTGCCACTCAAACCCTAGCGGGATCGAACACCGGGGAGCTGTTTTTT

j_gene: TRBJ2-7
d_gene: -
v_gene: TRBV25-1
abundance: -
CDR3aa: CASSESQTGEQYF
CDR3nt: TGTGCCAGCAGTGAATCACAGACCGGCGAGCAGTACTTC

j_gene: TRBJ2-5
d_gene: -
v_gene: TRBV25-1
abundance: -
CDR3aa: CASSERTGKGNQYF
CDR3nt: TGTGCCAGCAGTGAACGAACCGGGAAGGGAAACCAGTACTTC

j_gene: TRBJ1-4
d_gene: TRBD1
v_gene: TRBV11-3
abundance: -
CDR3aa: CASSWTGGGEKLFF
CDR3nt: TGTGCCAGCAGCTGGACAGGGGGTGGGGAAAAACTGTTTTTT

j_gene: TRBJ1-1
d_gene: -
v_gene: TRBV28
abundance: -
CDR3aa: CASSEYGVRGNTEAFF
CDR3nt: TGTGCCAGCAGCGAATACGGGGTCAGGGGGAACACTGAAGCTTTCTTT

j_gene: TRBJ1-5
d_gene: -
v_gene: TRBV5-5
abundance: -
CDR3aa: CASSLGLGWENQPQHF
CDR3nt: TGTGCCAGCAGCTTGGGCCTAGGGTGGGAGAATCAGCCCCAGCATTTT

j_gene: TRBJ2-3
d_gene: TRBD2
v_gene: TRBV5-1
abundance: -
CDR3aa: CASSLLFRLAGPIITDTQYF
CDR3nt: TGCGCCAGCAGCTTGTTATTCCGACTAGCGGGACCCATCATCACAGATACGCAGTATTTT

j_gene: TRBJ1-4
d_gene: -
v_gene: TRBV6-1
abundance: -
CDR3aa: CASSSWDTQNEKLFF
CDR3nt: TGTGCCAGCAGTTCATGGGACACTCAGAATGAAAAACTGTTTTTT

j_gene: TRBJ1-2
d_gene: -
v_gene: TRBV7-2
abundance: -
CDR3aa: CASSYSGHTPVYGYTF
CDR3nt: TGTGCCAGCAGCTACTCGGGACACACGCCAGTCTATGGCTACACCTTC

j_gene: TRBJ2-3
d_gene: TRBD2
v_gene: TRBV10-2
abundance: -
CDR3aa: CASSTIAGGAGDTQYF
CDR3nt: TGCGCCAGCAGTACCATAGCGGGAGGAGCGGGGGATACGCAGTATTTT

j_gene: TRBJ1-5
d_gene: -
v_gene: TRBV6-4
abundance: -
CDR3aa: CASSDPPIGEDQPQHF
CDR3nt: TGTGCCAGCAGTGATCCCCCAATAGGGGAAGATCAGCCCCAGCATTTT

j_gene: TRBJ2-7
d_gene: -
v_gene: TRBV27
abundance: -
CDR3aa: CASSPYGNTYEQYF
CDR3nt: TGTGCCAGCAGTCCATACGGCAATACCTACGAGCAGTACTTC

j_gene: TRBJ2-6
d_gene: TRBD1
v_gene: TRBV28
abundance: -
CDR3aa: CASNIQGGFPSGANVLTF
CDR3nt: TGTGCCAGCAATATACAGGGGGGCTTTCCCTCTGGGGCCAACGTCCTGACTTTC

j_gene: TRBJ2-1
d_gene: TRBD2
v_gene: TRBV18
abundance: -
CDR3aa: CASSPPGGLANNEQFF
CDR3nt: TGTGCCAGCTCACCACCGGGGGGACTAGCGAACAATGAGCAGTTCTTC

j_gene: TRBJ2-1
d_gene: TRBD2
v_gene: TRBV18
abundance: -
CDR3aa: CASSPTLAGAYNEQFF
CDR3nt: TGTGCCAGCTCACCAACCCTAGCGGGGGCCTACAATGAGCAGTTCTTC

j_gene: TRBJ1-3
d_gene: -
v_gene: TRBV30
abundance: -
CDR3aa: CAWSTVSGNTIYF
CDR3nt: TGTGCCTGGTCGACGGTCTCTGGAAACACCATATATTTT

j_gene: TRBJ2-2
d_gene: -
v_gene: TRBV7-2
abundance: -
CDR3aa: CASSPPVESVYTGELFF
CDR3nt: TGTGCCAGCAGCCCCCCGGTGGAATCGGTATACACCGGGGAGCTGTTTTTT

j_gene: TRBJ2-5
d_gene: -
v_gene: TRBV11-2
abundance: -
CDR3aa: CAAGEIPGETQYF
CDR3nt: TGTGCCGCCGGAGAGATACCGGGGGAGACCCAGTACTTC

j_gene: TRBJ1-1
d_gene: -
v_gene: TRBV27
abundance: -
CDR3aa: CASSLYRGGEAFF
CDR3nt: TGTGCCAGCAGTTTATACCGAGGCGGTGAAGCTTTCTTT

j_gene: TRBJ2-5
d_gene: TRBD2
v_gene: TRBV28
abundance: -
CDR3aa: CASQSPLAGGETQYF
CDR3nt: TGTGCCAGCCAATCTCCCCTAGCGGGAGGGGAGACCCAGTACTTC

j_gene: TRBJ2-7
d_gene: -
v_gene: TRBV13
abundance: -
CDR3aa: CASAGPHYEQYF
CDR3nt: TGTGCCAGCGCCGGTCCCCACTACGAGCAGTACTTC

j_gene: TRBJ1-1
d_gene: -
v_gene: TRBV5-6
abundance: -
CDR3aa: CASSFQGMNTEAFF
CDR3nt: TGTGCCAGCAGCTTTCAGGGGATGAACACTGAAGCTTTCTTT

j_gene: TRBJ1-3
d_gene: -
v_gene: TRBV7-2
abundance: -
CDR3aa: CASSITGPLGNTIYF
CDR3nt: TGTGCCAGCAGCATAACAGGGCCCCTCGGAAACACCATATATTTT

j_gene: TRBJ1-1
d_gene: -
v_gene: TRBV7-9
abundance: -
CDR3aa: CASSFEGGNTEAFF
CDR3nt: TGTGCCAGCAGCTTCGAAGGTGGGAACACTGAAGCTTTCTTT

j_gene: TRBJ1-1
d_gene: -
v_gene: TRBV6-1
abundance: -
CDR3aa: CASRGGTYTEAFF
CDR3nt: TGTGCCAGCAGGGGCGGGACTTACACTGAAGCTTTCTTT

j_gene: TRBJ1-2
d_gene: -
v_gene: TRBV7-6
abundance: few
CDR3aa: CASSSLSSSGGYTF
CDR3nt: TGTGCCAGCAGCTCGCTATCTTCTTCGGGTGGCTACACCTTC

j_gene: TRBJ1-1
d_gene: TRBD1
v_gene: TRBV6-6
abundance: once
CDR3aa: CASTPPTGTGVPEAFF
CDR3nt: TGTGCCAGCACCCCGCCCACCGGGACAGGGGTCCCTGAAGCTTTCTTT

j_gene: TRBJ2-7
d_gene: -
v_gene: TRBV5-4
abundance: -
CDR3aa: CASSSKTDYEQYF
CDR3nt: TGTGCCAGCAGCTCCAAAACTGACTACGAGCAGTACTTC